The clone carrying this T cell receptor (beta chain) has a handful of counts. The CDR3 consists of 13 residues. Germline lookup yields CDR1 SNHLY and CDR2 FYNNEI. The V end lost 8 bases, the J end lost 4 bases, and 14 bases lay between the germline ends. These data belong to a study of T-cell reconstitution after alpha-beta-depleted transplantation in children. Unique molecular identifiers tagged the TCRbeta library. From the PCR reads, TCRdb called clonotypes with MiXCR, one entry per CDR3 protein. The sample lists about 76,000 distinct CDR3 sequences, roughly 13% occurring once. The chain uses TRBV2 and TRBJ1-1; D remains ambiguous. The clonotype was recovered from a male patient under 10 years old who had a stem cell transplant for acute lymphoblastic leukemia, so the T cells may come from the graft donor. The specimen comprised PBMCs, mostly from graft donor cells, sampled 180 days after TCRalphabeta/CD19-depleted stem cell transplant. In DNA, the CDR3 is TGTGCCAGCCGCTTTTGGGCGACCACTGAAGCTTTCTTT. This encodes CASRFWATTEAFF.